This TCR beta chain was observed in a study of shared clonotypes between healthy human individuals. Notes on the study in general: Incomplete sequencing of sorted subsets was indicated by rarefaction despite large depth.

Generated by immunoSEQ multiplex PCR, the TCRdb table keeps only in-frame clones and is missing some. The table has 2 million to 2.5 million clones, around 92% seen once; the top ten hold roughly 0.34%. From germline, CDR1 is SGHRS and CDR2 YFSETQ. CDR3 length equals 16 residues. V trimming: 3 bases; J trimming: 4 bases; junction bases outside the gene matches: 8. In regard to this clone: Its antigen remains unidentified.

Sequenced input: naive CD4+ T cells from PBMCs. Subset described: CD45RA+ positively selected. This clonotype was obtained from a man younger than 30 in good health. Some clones in this sample may be carry-over from other donors' samples. The chain has TRBV5-1 and TRBJ2-1; 9 bases are a match to TRBD1. Written as DNA, the CDR3 is TGCGCCAGCAGCTACATCACAGGGGGCGCGTACAATGAGCAGTTCTTC. It codes for CASSYITGGAYNEQFF.